This entry lists 27 T cell receptor beta chains sequenced from one sample in a study of early T cells in non-severe SARS-CoV-2 infection. TCRdb passed the 5' RACE reads through MiXCR, listing each CDR3 protein once. This table holds 30,000 or so distinct CDR3 sequences, approximately 7% found once. The sequencing sample was made of whole blood. The receptors were gathered from an adult who was a healthcare worker with PCR-confirmed SARS-CoV-2 infection or an uninfected control (not recorded which).

This clonotype was found many times. This chain links TRBV29-1 with TRBJ1-1; D possibly corresponds to TRBD1 (5 bases). Germline V gene data show CDR1 as SQVTM and CDR2 as ANQGSEA. V lost 6 bases and J 4 bases, leaving 6 bases between the germline ends. The CDR3 loop spans 10 amino acids. The CDR3 DNA is TGCAGCGTGGGGGGCACTGAAGCTTTCTTT. Encoded protein: CSVGGTEAFF.

This clonotype was recorded at least ten times. V usage is TRBV7-9 and J usage is TRBJ1-1; D is uncertain. Trimming removed 4 bases at V and 4 bases at J, with 7 bases between. The CDR3 consists of 12 residues. Germline CDR1 reads SEHNR; CDR2 reads FQNEAQ (reference sequence). Here the CDR3 reads CASSSRFTEAFF. CDR3 coding DNA: TGTGCCAGCAGCTCCAGGTTCACTGAAGCTTTCTTT.

In this sample, this clonotype turned up many times. V is TRBV5-4 and J is TRBJ1-6, with 9 bases fitting TRBD1. J was trimmed by 5 bases and V by 2 bases; bases with no gene match: 2. The germline CDR1 and CDR2 sequences are SGHNT and YYREEE (reference sequence). The CDR3 covers 15 residues. The CDR3 nucleotides read TGTGCCAGCAGCTTCCGGGACAGGGATAATTCACCCCTCCACTTT. Translation gives CASSFRDRDNSPLHF.

This clonotype was found many times. J is TRBJ2-1 and V is TRBV3-1; 9 positions agree with TRBD1. The CDR3 totals 15 residues. V dropped 3 bases and J dropped 4; count of bases not matched to a gene: 4. The germline gives CDR1 LGHDT, CDR2 YNNKEL (reference sequence). The DNA of the CDR3 is TGTGCCAGCAGCCAGGAGACAGGGGGTTACAATGAGCAGTTCTTC. This codes for CASSQETGGYNEQFF.

This clonotype was observed a handful of times. V gene TRBV7-9 combines with J gene TRBJ2-7; 10 nucleotides line up with TRBD2. The CDR3 totals 15 residues. The germline gives CDR1 SEHNR, CDR2 FQNEAQ (reference sequence). Losses at the gene ends were 3 bases for V and 2 bases for J; bases not matched to a gene: 4. CDR3 sequence reads: CASSLGLASTYEQYF. The CDR3 nucleotides are TGTGCCAGCAGCTTGGGACTAGCGAGTACCTACGAGCAGTACTTC.

This chain uses TRBV14 with TRBJ1-6; 8 bases align to TRBD1. Losses at the gene ends were 2 bases for V and 10 bases for J; bases not matched to a gene: 4. CDR3 length: 14 amino acids. Germline CDR1 is SGHDN and CDR2 is FVKESK. The CDR3 DNA reads as TGTGCCAGCAGCCAACAGACAGGGGACTCACCCCTCCACTTT. Encoded protein: CASSQQTGDSPLHF.

This clonotype showed up just a few times. The genes are TRBV29-1 and TRBJ2-5; no reliable D call. Germline-derived CDR1 and CDR2 are SQVTM and ANQGSEA. Trimming cost V 7 bases and J 0 bases, with 9 bases left between them. CDR3 length: 12 amino acids. The CDR3 reads CSAGRNQETQYF. In DNA, the CDR3 is TGCAGCGCCGGACGGAACCAAGAGACCCAGTACTTC.

This clonotype was counted at least ten times. The V call is TRBV3-1, the J call TRBJ1-5; D not resolved. The CDR3 is 13 amino acids. Deletions cut 5 bases from V and 4 bases from J, with 9 bases between. Germline V gives CDR1 LGHDT, CDR2 YNNKEL (reference sequence). The CDR3 DNA follows: TGTGCCAGCAGCTACGGGGTTAATCAGCCCCAGCATTTT. Translating gives CASSYGVNQPQHF.

This clonotype came up many times. CDR3 sequence (DNA): TGTGCCAGCAGCCCCCCGCGTGGAACTGAAGCTTTCTTT. Translated: CASSPPRGTEAFF. V gene TRBV12-3 or TRBV12-4 combines with J gene TRBJ1-1; no firm D call. The V end was cut by 6 bases, the J end by 5 bases, with 13 bases between. The CDR3 contains 13 residues.

The chain recombines TRBV30 with TRBJ2-7; D possibly uses TRBD1 or TRBD2 (5 bases each). Germline V gene sequence: CDR1 GTSNPN, CDR2 SVGIG (reference sequence). This CDR3 is built from 12 residues. Trimming took 3 bases from V and 4 from J, leaving 10 bases between them. Here the CDR3 reads CAWRRDRYEQYF. The CDR3 DNA reads TGTGCCTGGAGACGGGACCGATACGAGCAGTACTTC.

This clonotype was detected only a few times. V gene TRBV4-1 combines with J gene TRBJ2-7, with TRBD2 matching 7 bases. This CDR3 has 16 residues. Germline CDR1 reads MGHRA; CDR2 reads YSYEKL. The V gene end was trimmed by 3 bases and the J gene end by 1 base; junction bases not matched to a gene: 9. The CDR3 DNA follows: TGCGCCAGCAGCCACCCTCAGCGGGGATCGTCCTACGAGCAGTACTTC. Translation gives CASSHPQRGSSYEQYF.

This clonotype was found a few times. The chain combines TRBV3-1 with TRBJ2-1; D may be TRBD2 (5 bases). V lost 0 bases, J lost 4 bases, and 7 bases lay in between. Germline CDR1 and CDR2: LGHDT and YNNKEL (reference sequence). The CDR3 sequence is 14 residues long. Here the CDR3 DNA reads TGTGCCAGCAGCCAAGATTCGGGATACAATGAGCAGTTCTTC. Its translation: CASSQDSGYNEQFF.

Within the sample, this clonotype is medium-sized (0.01 to 0.1%). The genes are TRBV20-1 and TRBJ2-3; D gene ambiguous. The V gene's germline CDR1 is DFQATT and CDR2 SNEGSKA (reference sequence). CDR3 length equals 14 residues. The V end was cut by 4 bases, the J end by 0 bases, with 11 bases between. CDR3 in amino acids: CSATHAVSTDTQYF. The CDR3 nucleotides read TGCAGTGCTACCCATGCGGTGAGCACAGATACGCAGTATTTT.

The chain couples TRBV13 to TRBJ2-2; D is unclear. Trimming cost V 5 bases and J 4 bases, with 17 bases left between them. From germline, CDR1 is PRHDT and CDR2 FYEKMQ (reference sequence). The CDR3 loop spans 16 amino acids. The CDR3 here is CASSQRTALFTGELFF. The CDR3 DNA is TGTGCCAGCAGCCAACGAACGGCCCTTTTCACCGGGGAGCTGTTTTTT.

The gene calls are TRBV7-9 and TRBJ2-3; D perhaps matches TRBD1 (6 bases). Trimming removed 1 base at V and 0 bases at J, with 8 bases between. Germline V gene lookup returns CDR1 SEHNR and CDR2 FQNEAQ (reference sequence). The CDR3 has 15 amino acids. CDR3 loop: CASSLGQGSTDTQYF. CDR3 sequence (DNA): TGTGCCAGCAGCTTAGGGCAGGGGAGCACAGATACGCAGTATTTT.

The chain uses TRBV18 and TRBJ2-3, with 9 bases aligning to TRBD1. J gave up 6 bases and V 4 bases, and 8 bases lay outside the gene matches. Germline CDR1 is KGHSH and CDR2 is LQKENI. This CDR3 spans 15 amino acids. The CDR3 loop reads CASSRGTGTADTQYF. The CDR3 DNA sequence: TGTGCCAGCTCACGAGGGACAGGGACTGCGGATACGCAGTATTTT.

This clonotype has at least ten counts. V gene TRBV20-1 combines with J gene TRBJ2-1; D call uncertain. CDR1 and CDR2 (germline): DFQATT, SNEGSKA (reference sequence). This CDR3 is 11 amino acids long. Trimming shortened V by 4 bases and J by 4 bases, and 5 bases separated the two germline ends. This CDR3 is CSATAYNEQFF. DNA for the CDR3: TGCAGTGCTACAGCGTACAATGAGCAGTTCTTC.

This clonotype was seen repeatedly, ten times or more. V gene TRBV6-5 combines with J gene TRBJ2-5, with D perhaps given as TRBD1 or TRBD2 (6 bases each). Looked up from germline, CDR1 is MNHEY and CDR2 is SVGAGI. This CDR3 is built from 16 residues. The V end lost 4 bases, the J end lost 5 bases, and 20 bases lay between the germline ends. The CDR3 is CASSSPDWGAGETQYF. The CDR3 DNA follows: TGTGCCAGCAGTTCCCCGGATTGGGGGGCTGGGGAGACCCAGTACTTC.

At least ten counts were recorded for this clonotype. The chain is built from TRBV10-2 and TRBJ2-1, with D perhaps TRBD1 (7 bases). Deletions cut 5 bases from V and 1 base from J, with 15 bases between. The germline V gene has CDR1 WSHSY and CDR2 SAAADI. The CDR3 loop spans 16 amino acids. In DNA, the CDR3 is TGCGCCAGCAGTCCCCCCTCAGGGGGGTCCTACAATGAGCAGTTCTTC. Residues: CASSPPSGGSYNEQFF.

In its sample, this clonotype was seen many times. This sequence joins TRBV7-9 and TRBJ2-1; 10 bases are a match to TRBD2. V dropped 4 bases and J dropped 3; count of bases not matched to a gene: 3. The CDR3 sequence is 15 residues long. Germline assignment: CDR1 SEHNR and CDR2 FQNEAQ (reference sequence). CDR3 residues: CASSSGTSDYNEQFF. Written as DNA, the CDR3 is TGTGCCAGCAGCTCAGGGACTAGCGACTACAATGAGCAGTTCTTC.

This clonotype was detected a few times. The chain has TRBV28 and TRBJ2-7; D unresolved. V was pared by 5 bases and J by 6 bases, with 8 bases between. Germline V gene sequence: CDR1 MDHEN, CDR2 SYDVKM. The CDR3 runs 11 residues. The CDR3: CASSPGPEQYF. As DNA, the CDR3 is TGTGCCAGCAGTCCCGGGCCCGAGCAGTACTTC.

The table lists this clonotype with a few counts. The chain uses TRBV20-1 and TRBJ1-5; D might be TRBD1 (6 bases). The CDR3 length is 15 residues. V gave up 7 bases and J gave up 3 bases, with 19 bases separating them. In germline, CDR1 is DFQATT, CDR2 SNEGSKA (reference sequence). The CDR3 DNA is TGCAGTGTTTTACCCCCAGGGGCCCTCAATCAGCCCCAGCATTTT. It codes for CSVLPPGALNQPQHF.

In this sample, this clonotype turned up many times. The chain combines TRBV3-1 with TRBJ2-3, with D tentatively TRBD2 (5 bases). The CDR3 covers 16 residues. Germline V gene data show CDR1 as LGHDT and CDR2 as YNNKEL (reference sequence). V was cut by 4 bases and J by 4 bases, with 18 bases left in between. The CDR3 reads CASSLLTSGLADTQYF. CDR3 nucleotide sequence: TGTGCCAGCAGCCTCCTTACAAGCGGACTGGCAGATACGCAGTATTTT.

This clonotype showed up many times. This chain links TRBV20-1 with TRBJ2-5; unclear D gene. V lost 3 bases and J 0 bases, leaving 8 bases between the germline ends. Germline loops: CDR1 DFQATT, CDR2 SNEGSKA (reference sequence). CDR3 length: 13 residues. This chain's CDR3 is CSASPRYQETQYF. CDR3 nucleotides: TGCAGTGCTAGTCCAAGGTACCAAGAGACCCAGTACTTC.

This clonotype was counted many times. The chain carries TRBV25-1 and TRBJ1-1; no reliable D call. V lost 4 bases, J lost 0 bases, and 9 bases lay in between. The CDR3 sequence is 14 residues long. CDR1 is MGHDK and CDR2 is SYGVNS in the germline V gene. The CDR3: CASSGEPMNTEAFF. The DNA of the CDR3 is TGTGCCAGCAGTGGCGAGCCTATGAACACTGAAGCTTTCTTT.

V gene TRBV7-3 combines with J gene TRBJ2-5; D remains ambiguous. The ends were cut back, 5 bases at V and 1 base at J, with 8 bases in the middle. The CDR3 length is 13 residues. From germline, CDR1 is SGHTA and CDR2 FQGTGA. The CDR3 DNA reads as TGTGCCAGCAGCCGGACCATCCAAGAGACCCAGTACTTC. As protein: CASSRTIQETQYF. The whole variable domain, remainder taken from reference TRBV7-3 and TRBJ2-5, is GAGVSQTPSNKVTEKGKYVELRCDPISGHTALYWYRQSLGQGPEFLIYFQGTGAADDSGLPNDRFFAVRPEGSVSTLKIQRTERGDSAVYLCASSRTIQETQYFGPGTRLLVL.

This clonotype was seen more than once but under ten times. The V gene is TRBV28, the J gene TRBJ2-5, with TRBD2 matching 10 bases. The trim removed 4 bases at V and 1 base at J, leaving 9 bases unmatched. The CDR3 consists of 17 residues. Germline V gives CDR1 MDHEN, CDR2 SYDVKM. CDR3 amino acids: CASSWTSGSPRQETQYF. The CDR3 nucleotides are TGTGCCAGCAGTTGGACTAGCGGATCTCCGCGCCAAGAGACCCAGTACTTC.